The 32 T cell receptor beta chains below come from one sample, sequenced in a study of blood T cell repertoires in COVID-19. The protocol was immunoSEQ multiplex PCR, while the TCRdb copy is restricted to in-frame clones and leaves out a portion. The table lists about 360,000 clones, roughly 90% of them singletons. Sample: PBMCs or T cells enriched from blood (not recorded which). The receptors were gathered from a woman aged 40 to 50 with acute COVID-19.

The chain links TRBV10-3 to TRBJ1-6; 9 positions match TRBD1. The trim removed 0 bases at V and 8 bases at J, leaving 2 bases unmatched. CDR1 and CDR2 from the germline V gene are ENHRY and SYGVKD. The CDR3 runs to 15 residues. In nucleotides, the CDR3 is TGTGCCATCAGTGAGTCGGGACAGGGTTATTCACCCCTCCACTTT. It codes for CAISESGQGYSPLHF.

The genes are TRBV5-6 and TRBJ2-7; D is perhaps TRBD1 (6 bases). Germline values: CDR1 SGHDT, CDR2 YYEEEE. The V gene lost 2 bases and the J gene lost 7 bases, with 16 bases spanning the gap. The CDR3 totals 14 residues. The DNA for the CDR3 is TGTGCCAGCAGCTTTGGACAGCTGGCAAGGGAGCAGTACTTC. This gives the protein CASSFGQLAREQYF.

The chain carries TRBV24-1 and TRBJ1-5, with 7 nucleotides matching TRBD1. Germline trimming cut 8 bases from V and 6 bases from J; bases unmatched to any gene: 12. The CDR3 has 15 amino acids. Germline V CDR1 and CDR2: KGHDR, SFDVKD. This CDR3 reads CATNLTTGSGQPQHF. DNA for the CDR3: TGTGCCACCAACCTTACGACAGGGTCCGGTCAGCCCCAGCATTTT.

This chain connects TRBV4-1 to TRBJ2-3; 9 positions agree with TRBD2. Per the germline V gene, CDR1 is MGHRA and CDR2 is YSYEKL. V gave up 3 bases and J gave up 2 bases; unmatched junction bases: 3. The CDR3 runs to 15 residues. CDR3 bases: TGCGCCAGCAGCCAGCGACTAGCGGACACAGATACGCAGTATTTT. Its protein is CASSQRLADTDTQYF.

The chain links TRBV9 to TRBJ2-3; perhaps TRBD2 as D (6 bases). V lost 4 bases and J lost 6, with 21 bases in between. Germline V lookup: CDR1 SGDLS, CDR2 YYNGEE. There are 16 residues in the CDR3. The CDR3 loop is CASSSRLGLYSDTQYF. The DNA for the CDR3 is TGTGCCAGCAGCTCAAGACTAGGATTGTATTCGGATACGCAGTATTTT.

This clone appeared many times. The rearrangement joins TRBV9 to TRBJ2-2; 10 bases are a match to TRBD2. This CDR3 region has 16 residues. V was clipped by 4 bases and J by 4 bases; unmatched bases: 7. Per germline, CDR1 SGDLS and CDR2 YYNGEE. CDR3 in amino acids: CASSPLLAGVTGELFF. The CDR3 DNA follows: TGTGCCAGCAGCCCCCTGCTAGCGGGGGTCACCGGGGAGCTGTTTTTT.

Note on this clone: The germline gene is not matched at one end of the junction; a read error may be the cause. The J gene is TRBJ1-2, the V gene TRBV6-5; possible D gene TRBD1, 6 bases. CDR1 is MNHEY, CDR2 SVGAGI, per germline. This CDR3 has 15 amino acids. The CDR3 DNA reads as TGTGCCAGCAGATACTTAGGAACAGGGCCGGATGGCTACACCTTC. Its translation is CASRYLGTGPDGYTF.

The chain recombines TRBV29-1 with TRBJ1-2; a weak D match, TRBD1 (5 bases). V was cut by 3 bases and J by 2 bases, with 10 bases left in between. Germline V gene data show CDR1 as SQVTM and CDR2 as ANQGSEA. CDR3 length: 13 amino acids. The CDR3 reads CSVDGRTNYGYTF. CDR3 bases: TGCAGCGTTGATGGCAGGACAAACTATGGCTACACCTTC.

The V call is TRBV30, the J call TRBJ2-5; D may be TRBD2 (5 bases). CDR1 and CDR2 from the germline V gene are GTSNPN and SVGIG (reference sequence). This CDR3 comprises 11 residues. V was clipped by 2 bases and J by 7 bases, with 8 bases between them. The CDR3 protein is CAWSFSGTQYF. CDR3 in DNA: TGTGCCTGGAGTTTCAGCGGGACCCAGTACTTC. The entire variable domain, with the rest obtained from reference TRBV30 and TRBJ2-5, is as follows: SQTIHQWPATLVQPVGSPLSLECTVEGTSNPNLYWYRQAAGRGLQLLFYSVGIGQISSEVPQNLSASRPQDRQFILSSKKLLLSDSGFYLCAWSFSGTQYFGPGTRLLVL.

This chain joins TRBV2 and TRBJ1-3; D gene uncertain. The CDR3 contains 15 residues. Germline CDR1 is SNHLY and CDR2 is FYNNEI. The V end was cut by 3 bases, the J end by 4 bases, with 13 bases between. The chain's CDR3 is CASSELAVSGNTIYF. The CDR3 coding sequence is TGTGCCAGCAGTGAGCTAGCAGTTTCCGGAAACACCATATATTTT.

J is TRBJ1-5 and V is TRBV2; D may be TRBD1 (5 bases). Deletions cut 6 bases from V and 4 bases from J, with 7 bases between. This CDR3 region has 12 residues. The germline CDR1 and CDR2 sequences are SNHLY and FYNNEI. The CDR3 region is CASSRDNQPQHF. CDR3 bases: TGTGCCAGCAGCAGGGATAATCAGCCCCAGCATTTT.

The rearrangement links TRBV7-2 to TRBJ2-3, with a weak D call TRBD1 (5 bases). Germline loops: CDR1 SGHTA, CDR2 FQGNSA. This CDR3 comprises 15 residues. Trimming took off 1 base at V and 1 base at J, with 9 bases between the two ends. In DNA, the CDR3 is TGTGCCAGCAGCTTAGTTCAGGGCCGCACAGATACGCAGTATTTT. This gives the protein CASSLVQGRTDTQYF.

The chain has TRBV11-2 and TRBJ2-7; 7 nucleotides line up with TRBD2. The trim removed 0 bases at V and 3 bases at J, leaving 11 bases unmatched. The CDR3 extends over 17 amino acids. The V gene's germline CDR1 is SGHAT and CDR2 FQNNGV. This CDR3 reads CASSLDLGGEGVYEQYF. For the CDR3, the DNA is TGTGCCAGCAGCTTAGATCTCGGAGGGGAGGGAGTCTACGAGCAGTACTTC.

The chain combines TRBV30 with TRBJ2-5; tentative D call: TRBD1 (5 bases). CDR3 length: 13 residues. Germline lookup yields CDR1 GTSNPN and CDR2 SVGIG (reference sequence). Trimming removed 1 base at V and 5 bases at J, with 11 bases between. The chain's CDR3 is CAWSDRLGETQYF. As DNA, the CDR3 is TGTGCCTGGAGTGACAGGCTCGGGGAGACCCAGTACTTC.

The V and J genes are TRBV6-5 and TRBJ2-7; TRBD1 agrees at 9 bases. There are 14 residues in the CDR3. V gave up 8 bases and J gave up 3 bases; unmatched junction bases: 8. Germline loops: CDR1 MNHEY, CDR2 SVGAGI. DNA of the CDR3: TGTGCCAGCTCATCAAGACAGGGGGTCTACGAGCAGTACTTC. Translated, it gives CASSSRQGVYEQYF.

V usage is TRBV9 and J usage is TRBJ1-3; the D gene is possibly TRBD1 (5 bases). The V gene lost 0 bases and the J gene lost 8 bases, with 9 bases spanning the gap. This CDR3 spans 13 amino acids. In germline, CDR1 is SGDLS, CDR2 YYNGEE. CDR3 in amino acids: CASSVGGGDTIYF. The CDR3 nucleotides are TGTGCCAGCAGCGTAGGAGGAGGGGACACCATATATTTT.

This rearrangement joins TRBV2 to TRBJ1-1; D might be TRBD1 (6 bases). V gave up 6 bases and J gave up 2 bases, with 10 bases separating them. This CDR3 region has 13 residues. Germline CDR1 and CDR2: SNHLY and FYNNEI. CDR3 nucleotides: TGTGCCAGCAGAGTGGACAGAAACACTGAAGCTTTCTTT. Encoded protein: CASRVDRNTEAFF. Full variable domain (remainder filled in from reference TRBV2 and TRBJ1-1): EPEVTQTPSHQVTQMGQEVILRCVPISNHLYFYWYRQILGQKVEFLVSFYNNEISEKSEIFDDQFSVERPDGSNFTLKIRSTKLEDSAMYFCASRVDRNTEAFFGQGTRLTVV.

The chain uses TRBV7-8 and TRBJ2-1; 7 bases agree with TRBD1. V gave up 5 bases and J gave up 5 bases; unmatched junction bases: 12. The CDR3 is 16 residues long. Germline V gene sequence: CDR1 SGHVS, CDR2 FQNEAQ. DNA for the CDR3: TGTGCCAGCAGCATTCACAGGGGACACACACACAATGAGCAGTTCTTC. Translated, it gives CASSIHRGHTHNEQFF.

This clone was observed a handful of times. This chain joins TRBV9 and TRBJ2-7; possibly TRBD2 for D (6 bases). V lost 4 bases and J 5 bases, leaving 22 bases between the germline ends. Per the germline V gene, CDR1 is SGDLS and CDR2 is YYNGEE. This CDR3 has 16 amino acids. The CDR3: CASSQWGREDLDEQYF. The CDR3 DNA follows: TGTGCCAGCAGCCAATGGGGCAGGGAGGATCTGGACGAGCAGTACTTC.

This chain's CDR3 is CASSLVVGGHNEQFF. The DNA for the CDR3 is TGTGCCAGCAGCTTGGTCGTGGGGGGGCACAATGAGCAGTTCTTC. This chain joins TRBV5-6 and TRBJ2-1; a weak D match, TRBD2 (7 bases). Germline assignment: CDR1 SGHDT and CDR2 YYEEEE. The CDR3 extends over 15 amino acids. Deletions cut 0 bases from V and 5 bases from J, with 12 bases between.

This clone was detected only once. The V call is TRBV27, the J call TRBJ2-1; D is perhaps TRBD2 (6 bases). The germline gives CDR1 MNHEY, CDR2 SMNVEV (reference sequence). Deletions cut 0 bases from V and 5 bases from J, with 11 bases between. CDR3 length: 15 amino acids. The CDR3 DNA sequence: TGTGCCAGCAGTTTATCCCCTAGCGTCCACAATGAGCAGTTCTTC. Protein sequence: CASSLSPSVHNEQFF.

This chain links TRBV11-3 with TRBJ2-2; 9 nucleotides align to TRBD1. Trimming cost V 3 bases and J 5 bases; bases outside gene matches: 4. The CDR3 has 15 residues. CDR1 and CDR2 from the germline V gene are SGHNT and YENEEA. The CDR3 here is CASSFTGGRTGELFF. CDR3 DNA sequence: TGTGCCAGCAGCTTCACAGGGGGCCGGACCGGGGAGCTGTTTTTT.

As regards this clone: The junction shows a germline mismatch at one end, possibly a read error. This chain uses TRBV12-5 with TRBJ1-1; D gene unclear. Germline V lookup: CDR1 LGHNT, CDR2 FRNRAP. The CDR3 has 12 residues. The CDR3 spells CASGSADPRVVF. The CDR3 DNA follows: TGTGCTAGTGGTTCGGCAGACCCGAGGGTCGTCTTT.

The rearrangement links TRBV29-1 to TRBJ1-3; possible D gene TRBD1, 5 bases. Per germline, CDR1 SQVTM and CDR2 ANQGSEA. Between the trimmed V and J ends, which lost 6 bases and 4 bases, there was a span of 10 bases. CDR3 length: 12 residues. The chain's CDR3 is CSVGDLGNTIYF. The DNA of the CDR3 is TGCAGCGTCGGGGACTTGGGAAACACCATATATTTT.

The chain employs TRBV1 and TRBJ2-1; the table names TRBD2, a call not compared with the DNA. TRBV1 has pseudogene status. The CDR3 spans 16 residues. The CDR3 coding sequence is TGCACCAGCAGCGAGGGACTAGAGACATTTTACAATGAGCAGTTCTTC. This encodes CTSSEGLETFYNEQFF.

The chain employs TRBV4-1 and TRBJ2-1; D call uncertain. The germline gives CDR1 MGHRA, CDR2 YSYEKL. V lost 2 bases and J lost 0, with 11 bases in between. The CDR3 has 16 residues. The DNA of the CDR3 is TGCGCCAGCAGCCAACCAGTCTACAGCTCCTACAATGAGCAGTTCTTC. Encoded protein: CASSQPVYSSYNEQFF.

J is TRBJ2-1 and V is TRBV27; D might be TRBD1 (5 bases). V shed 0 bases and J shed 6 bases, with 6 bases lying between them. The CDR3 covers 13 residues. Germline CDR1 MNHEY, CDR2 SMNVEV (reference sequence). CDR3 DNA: TGTGCCAGCAGTTTATCGGGGCCCAATGAGCAGTTCTTC. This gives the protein CASSLSGPNEQFF.

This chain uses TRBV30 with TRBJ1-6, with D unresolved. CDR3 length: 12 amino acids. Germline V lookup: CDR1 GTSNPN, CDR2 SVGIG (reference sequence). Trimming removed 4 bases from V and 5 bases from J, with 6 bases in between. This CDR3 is CAWTVNNSPLHF. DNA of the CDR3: TGTGCCTGGACAGTCAATAATTCACCCCTCCACTTT.

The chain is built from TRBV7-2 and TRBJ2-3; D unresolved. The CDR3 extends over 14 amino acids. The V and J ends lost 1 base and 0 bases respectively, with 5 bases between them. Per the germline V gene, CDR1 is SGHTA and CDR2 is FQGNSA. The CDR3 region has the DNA TGTGCCAGCAGCTTAGAAACTAGCACAGATACGCAGTATTTT. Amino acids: CASSLETSTDTQYF.

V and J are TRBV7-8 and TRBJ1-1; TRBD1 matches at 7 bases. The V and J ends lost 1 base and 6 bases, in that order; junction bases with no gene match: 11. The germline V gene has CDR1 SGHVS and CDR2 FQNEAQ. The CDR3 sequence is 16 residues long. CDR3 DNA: TGTGCCAGCAGCTTAGGAATCCAGGGGGAACCCCCTGAAGCTTTCTTT. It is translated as CASSLGIQGEPPEAFF.

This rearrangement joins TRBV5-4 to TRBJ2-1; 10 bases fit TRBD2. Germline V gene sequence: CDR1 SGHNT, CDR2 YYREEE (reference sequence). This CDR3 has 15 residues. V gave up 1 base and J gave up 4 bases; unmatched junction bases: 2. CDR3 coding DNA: TGTGCCAGCAGCTTGACTAGCGGGATGTACAATGAGCAGTTCTTC. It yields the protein CASSLTSGMYNEQFF.

The CDR3 DNA reads as TGTGCCAGCAGTTACTCGAACGGGGGAGGTGAAAAACTGTTTTTT. Translation: CASSYSNGGGEKLFF. This chain uses TRBV6-5 with TRBJ1-4, with D possibly being TRBD1 (5 bases). CDR3 size: 15 residues. The germline V and J ends were trimmed by 0 bases and 7 bases, with 12 bases remaining between them. CDR1 MNHEY and CDR2 SVGAGI come from the germline V gene.